The 30 T cell receptor beta chains in this list originate from one sample, sequenced in a study of monozygotic twins with inflammatory bowel disease. TCRdb derives one entry per CDR3 protein from the 5' RACE reads, leaving out DNA. This repertoire includes fewer than 550,000 distinct CDR3 sequences. The sample taken for sequencing was blood. The receptors come from a human donor with ulcerative colitis or Crohn's disease, or a healthy co-twin of an affected twin (not recorded which).

The chain carries TRBV7-2 and TRBJ1-2; as DNA is missing, the TRBD1 call by TCRdb cannot be tested. CDR3 length: 14 residues. The V gene's germline CDR1 is SGHTA and CDR2 FQGNSA. CDR3: CASSPSRGDYGYTF.

The V gene is TRBV28, the J gene TRBJ2-1; there is no DNA to check the TCRdb D call of TRBD1. The CDR3 is 14 amino acids. CDR1 is MDHEN and CDR2 is SYDVKM in the germline V gene. The CDR3 sequence is CASSLPGPPNEQFF.

This chain uses TRBV7-9 with TRBJ1-4; TCRdb proposes TRBD1, but this gene call is untestable without DNA. Germline-derived CDR1 and CDR2 are SEHNR and FQNEAQ (reference sequence). The CDR3 is 14 residues long. The CDR3 loop is CASSSEGQVKKLFF. Together with reference TRBV7-9 and TRBJ1-4, the CDR3 gives the full variable domain: DTGVSQNPRHKITKRGQNVTFRCDPISEHNRLYWYRQTLGQGPEFLTYFQNEAQLEKSRLLSDRFSAERPKGSFSTLEIQRTEQGDSAMYLCASSSEGQVKKLFFGSGTQLSVL.

This chain joins TRBV5-6 and TRBJ2-2. Looked up from germline, CDR1 is SGHDT and CDR2 is YYEEEE. This CDR3 is built from 14 residues. CDR3 region: CASSYMQNTGELFF.

The chain joins TRBV28 to TRBJ2-7; checking the TCRdb D call of TRBD1 is not possible without DNA. CDR1 and CDR2 from the germline V gene are MDHEN and SYDVKM. The length of the CDR3 is 12 residues. CDR3: CASSLSPREQYF.

The chain is built from TRBV7-2 and TRBJ1-5; as DNA is missing, the TRBD1 call by TCRdb cannot be tested. Germline V gene data show CDR1 as SGHTA and CDR2 as FQGNSA. The CDR3 is 15 amino acids. This chain's CDR3 is CASSLGTGSSQPQHF. Filled out from reference TRBV7-2 and TRBJ1-5, the complete variable domain reads GAGVSQSPSNKVTEKGKDVELRCDPISGHTALYWYRQSLGQGLEFLIYFQGNSAPDKSGLPSDRFSAERTGGSVSTLTIQRTQQEDSAVYLCASSLGTGSSQPQHFGDGTRLSIL.

The chain joins TRBV15 to TRBJ2-1. Germline V lookup: CDR1 LNHNV, CDR2 YYDKDF (reference sequence). The CDR3 is 14 amino acids. CDR3 amino acids: CATSGYKKSNEQFF.

The rearrangement joins TRBV5-4 to TRBJ1-2; no DNA is available, so the TRBD1 call from TCRdb remains unchecked. Germline CDR1 SGHNT, CDR2 YYREEE (reference sequence). The CDR3 runs to 16 residues. Here the CDR3 reads CASSYRLAGYNYGYTF.

This chain connects TRBV6-2 or TRBV6-3 to TRBJ2-2; the TCRdb call, TRBD1, lacks DNA for checking. Germline CDR1 reads MNHEY; CDR2 reads SVGEGT. The CDR3 consists of 16 residues. The CDR3 loop reads CASGGIGAWDTGELFF.

The chain is built from TRBV28 and TRBJ2-6; TCRdb's D call, TRBD2, is unchecked because there is no DNA. This CDR3 is 17 amino acids long. Germline CDR1 and CDR2: MDHEN and SYDVKM. The chain's CDR3 is CASSTSSGRPGANVLTF.

The genes are TRBV27 and TRBJ2-5; TCRdb's D call, TRBD1, is unchecked because there is no DNA. The germline CDR1 and CDR2 sequences are MNHEY and SMNVEV (reference sequence). The CDR3 is 17 residues long. CDR3 sequence: CASSRATTGFIGETQYF.

The chain joins TRBV4-3 to TRBJ2-7. This CDR3 is built from 16 residues. Looked up from germline, CDR1 is LGHNA and CDR2 is YSLEER. CDR3 sequence reads: CASSQDLGGLGVEQYF.

The chain is built from TRBV12-3 or TRBV12-4 and TRBJ2-1. This CDR3 is built from 17 residues. CDR3: CASRSFYSGPSYNEQFF.

The chain employs TRBV18 and TRBJ2-3; as DNA is missing, the TRBD1 call by TCRdb cannot be tested. In germline, CDR1 is KGHSH, CDR2 LQKENI. The CDR3 has 15 residues. The CDR3 region is CASSPRGAATDTQYF. Variable domain in full (rest from reference TRBV18 and TRBJ2-3): NAGVMQNPRHLVRRRGQEARLRCSPMKGHSHVYWYRQLPEEGLKFMVYLQKENIIDESGMPKERFSAEFPKEGPSILRIQQVVRGDSAAYFCASSPRGAATDTQYFGPGTRLTVL.

The chain combines TRBV5-1 with TRBJ1-1; TCRdb returns TRBD1, unconfirmable since there is no DNA. The CDR3 has 15 residues. Germline CDR1 SGHRS, CDR2 YFSETQ. The CDR3 region is CASSLEGAANTEAFF.

This sequence joins TRBV13 and TRBJ1-3; TCRdb proposes TRBD1, but this gene call is untestable without DNA. Germline lookup yields CDR1 PRHDT and CDR2 FYEKMQ (reference sequence). This CDR3 contains 15 residues. The CDR3 region is CASSPGPGWGNTIYF.

The chain couples TRBV6-5 to TRBJ1-3. This CDR3 is 17 amino acids long. Germline V gene sequence: CDR1 MNHEY, CDR2 SVGAGI. The CDR3 sequence is CASSYTTLTLSGNTIYF.

The CDR3 is CSALGQGAATNEKLFF. The V gene is TRBV20-1, the J gene TRBJ1-4; without DNA, the TCRdb call of TRBD1 cannot be checked. CDR1 DFQATT and CDR2 SNEGSKA come from the germline V gene (reference sequence). This CDR3 is 16 amino acids long.

The rearrangement links TRBV2 to TRBJ1-5; TCRdb's D gene call, TRBD1, goes unchecked for lack of DNA. Germline lookup yields CDR1 SNHLY and CDR2 FYNNEI. The CDR3 is 13 amino acids. The CDR3 is CAGKTGRNQPQHF.

The chain combines TRBV30 with TRBJ1-5; TCRdb selects TRBD1, and the lack of DNA leaves this call unchecked. CDR3 length: 14 amino acids. The germline CDR1 and CDR2 sequences are GTSNPN and SVGIG (reference sequence). The CDR3 sequence is CAWSGAGSNQPQHF.

V is TRBV5-1 and J is TRBJ1-2; no DNA is available, so the TRBD1 call from TCRdb remains unchecked. The CDR3 runs to 13 residues. In germline, CDR1 is SGHRS, CDR2 YFSETQ. The chain's CDR3 is CASSLNTGDGYTF. Based on the CDR3 plus reference TRBV5-1 and TRBJ1-2, the full variable domain is KAGVTQTPRYLIKTRGQQVTLSCSPISGHRSVSWYQQTPGQGLQFLFEYFSETQRNKGNFPGRFSGRQFSNSRSEMNVSTLELGDSALYLCASSLNTGDGYTFGSGTRLTVV.

The chain recombines TRBV5-5 with TRBJ2-3; TCRdb names TRBD2, which stays unverified in the absence of DNA. The CDR3 has 15 amino acids. Germline CDR1 SGHKS, CDR2 YYEKEE (reference sequence). The chain's CDR3 is CASSGLAGVGDTQYF.

The chain is built from TRBV24-1 and TRBJ1-6. Per the germline V gene, CDR1 is KGHDR and CDR2 is SFDVKD. The CDR3 runs 17 residues. CDR3 loop: CATSDSGRASNNSPLHF.

The rearrangement uses TRBV6-5 and TRBJ1-3. This CDR3 contains 14 residues. Germline V gene sequence: CDR1 MNHEY, CDR2 SVGAGI. The CDR3 here is CASSYSTQGNTIYF.

The chain combines TRBV6-6 with TRBJ2-5; lacking DNA, the TRBD1 call made by TCRdb goes unchecked. This CDR3 contains 14 residues. Looked up from germline, CDR1 is MNHNY and CDR2 is SVGAGI (reference sequence). CDR3 sequence: CASRPKGGGETQYF.

This chain uses TRBV7-7 with TRBJ2-3; TCRdb's D call of TRBD2 is untestable without DNA. Per the germline V gene, CDR1 is SSHAT and CDR2 is FNYEAQ (reference sequence). This CDR3 comprises 16 residues. CDR3 loop: CASSSGLAGNADTQYF.

The chain's CDR3 is CASSLTQGNGYTF. The chain is built from TRBV27 and TRBJ1-2; without DNA, the TCRdb call of TRBD1 cannot be checked. The V gene's germline CDR1 is MNHEY and CDR2 SMNVEV (reference sequence). This CDR3 has 13 residues.

This chain joins TRBV3-1 and TRBJ2-2; TCRdb outputs TRBD2, but without DNA this stays unchecked. The germline gives CDR1 LGHDT, CDR2 YNNKEL (reference sequence). The CDR3 runs 18 residues. This chain's CDR3 is CASSQEGGLAGRTGELFF. Full variable domain (remainder filled in from reference TRBV3-1 and TRBJ2-2): DTAVSQTPKYLVTQMGNDKSIKCEQNLGHDTMYWYKQDSKKFLKIMFSYNNKELIINETVPNRFSPKSPDKAHLNLHINSLELGDSAVYFCASSQEGGLAGRTGELFFGEGSRLTVL.

This sequence joins TRBV4-3 and TRBJ2-1; without DNA, the TCRdb call of TRBD2 cannot be checked. Germline-derived CDR1 and CDR2 are LGHNA and YSLEER. CDR3 length equals 15 residues. This CDR3 is CATKRGLAPLHEQFF.

This chain joins TRBV7-9 and TRBJ2-1; TCRdb selects TRBD2, and the lack of DNA leaves this call unchecked. Germline V gene data show CDR1 as SEHNR and CDR2 as FQNEAQ (reference sequence). The length of the CDR3 is 16 residues. The CDR3 here is CASSAGLAGRRRGQFF.